Included here is one T cell receptor beta chain sequence, with context. Its antigen remains unidentified. The entry originates in a study of shared clonotypes between healthy human individuals. The length of the CDR3 is 16 residues. V lost 5 bases to trimming and J lost 0 bases; unmatched junction nucleotides: 3. Germline CDR1 and CDR2: SGHAT and FQDESV (reference sequence). Here immunoSEQ multiplex PCR was the method, and the copy in TCRdb shows in-frame clones only, minus some. This sample yields roughly 1,800,000 clones, of which less than 95% are seen a single time; roughly 1% belongs to the top ten. Naivety among CD8 cells was defined by CD45RO negativity and positive CCR7 selection, thereby excluding terminally differentiated effector memory CD45RA+ cells. Study-level results: Generally, naive subsets (rather than memory subsets) showed larger estimated richness.

The source material was naive CD8+ T cells sorted from blood. The chain joins TRBV11-1 to TRBJ2-2, with 10 bases fitting TRBD2. The sequence derives from a man aged 18-30 years in good health. This CDR3 is CASSPTSGANTGELFF. The CDR3 DNA is TGTGCCAGCAGCCCAACTAGCGGGGCGAACACCGGGGAGCTGTTTTTT.